This T cell receptor beta chain was captured by sequencing in a study of cytomegalovirus exposure and HLA in healthy donors. The study's findings and limits: The CMV antigen specificity of a few CMV-associated chains was confirmed through in vitro analysis.

About this clone: The antigen is undetermined.

Some clones are missing from TCRdb's copy, which holds only in-frame ones; the method was immunoSEQ multiplex PCR. Of about 56,000 clones in the sample, 90% to 96% were seen once. Germline trimming cut 4 bases from V and 2 bases from J; bases unmatched to any gene: 4. The CDR3 sequence is 16 residues long. Germline V gives CDR1 LGHNA, CDR2 YSLEER. The sequence derives from a woman aged 18-29 years in good health and CMV-seronegative. Specimen: PBMCs. The chain employs TRBV4-3 and TRBJ2-6; 8 nucleotides match TRBD1. CDR3 bases: TGCGCCAGCAGCCCGGACAGGGCTGCTGGGGCCAACGTCCTGACTTTC. Residues: CASSPDRAAGANVLTF.